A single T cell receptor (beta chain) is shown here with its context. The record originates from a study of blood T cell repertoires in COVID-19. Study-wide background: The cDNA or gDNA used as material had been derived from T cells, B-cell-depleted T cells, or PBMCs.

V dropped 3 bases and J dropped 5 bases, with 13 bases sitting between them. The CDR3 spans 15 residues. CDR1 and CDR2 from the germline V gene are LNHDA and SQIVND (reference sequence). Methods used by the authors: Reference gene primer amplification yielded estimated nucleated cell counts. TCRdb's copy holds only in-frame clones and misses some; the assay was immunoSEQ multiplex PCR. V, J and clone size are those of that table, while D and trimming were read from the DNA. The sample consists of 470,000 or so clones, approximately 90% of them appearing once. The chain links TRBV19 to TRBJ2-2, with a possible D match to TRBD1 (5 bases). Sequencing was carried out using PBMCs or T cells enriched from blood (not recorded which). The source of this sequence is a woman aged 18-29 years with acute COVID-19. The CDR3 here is CASSIGQGRTGELFF. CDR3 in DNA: TGTGCCAGTAGTATTGGCCAGGGTAGGACCGGGGAGCTGTTTTTT.